This is a list of T cell receptor beta chains from one sample in a study of somatic mutations in cytotoxic T cells in rheumatoid arthritis. The method was immunoSEQ multiplex PCR; TCRdb's version includes in-frame clones alone and lacks a portion of them. The sample includes more than 20,000 clones, more than 80% of them seen just once. Sequenced material: CD8+ T cells sorted from blood. The receptors derive from an adult with rheumatoid arthritis. Both conserved end residues are part of each CDR3. Fields, in order: D gene, V gene, clone size, J gene, CDR3 protein, CDR3 DNA. D genes are given only for firm matches. Size values are once, few and many counts, or a class for expanded clones, and some rows have none.

D gene: TRBD2
V gene: TRBV14
clone size: NA
J gene: TRBJ2-1
CDR3 protein: CASSQEPSGGARNEQFF
CDR3 DNA: TGTGCCAGCAGCCAAGAGCCTAGCGGGGGGGCCAGGAATGAGCAGTTCTTC

D gene: NA
V gene: TRBV7-7
clone size: once
J gene: TRBJ2-5
CDR3 protein: CASSLNNQETQYF
CDR3 DNA: TGTGCTAGCAGCTTAAATAACCAAGAGACCCAGTACTTC

D gene: TRBD2
V gene: TRBV6-1
clone size: NA
J gene: TRBJ2-3
CDR3 protein: CASRRGADTDTQYF
CDR3 DNA: TGTGCCAGCAGGCGGGGGGCCGACACAGATACGCAGTATTTT

D gene: TRBD1
V gene: TRBV5-1
clone size: NA
J gene: TRBJ1-1
CDR3 protein: CASSFFRGHGEAFF
CDR3 DNA: TGCGCCAGCAGCTTTTTTAGGGGGCACGGTGAAGCTTTCTTT

D gene: TRBD1
V gene: TRBV12-5
clone size: NA
J gene: TRBJ2-7
CDR3 protein: CASGLGPGGLTYEQYF
CDR3 DNA: TGTGCTAGTGGTTTAGGCCCAGGGGGATTAACCTACGAGCAGTACTTC

D gene: NA
V gene: TRBV7-3
clone size: NA
J gene: TRBJ1-2
CDR3 protein: CASSQTPGDGNYGYTF
CDR3 DNA: TGTGCCAGCAGCCAAACCCCGGGGGACGGAAACTATGGCTACACCTTC

D gene: NA
V gene: TRBV9
clone size: NA
J gene: TRBJ1-5
CDR3 protein: CTSSTGDSNQPQHF
CDR3 DNA: TGTACCAGCAGCACCGGTGATAGCAATCAGCCCCAGCATTTT

D gene: TRBD2
V gene: TRBV7-9
clone size: NA
J gene: TRBJ2-7
CDR3 protein: CASSFRSGGLFEQYF
CDR3 DNA: TGTGCCAGCAGCTTTCGTAGCGGGGGCCTTTTCGAGCAGTACTTC

D gene: NA
V gene: TRBV2
clone size: once
J gene: TRBJ2-5
CDR3 protein: CASSSLLGGPGRETQYF
CDR3 DNA: TGTGCCAGCAGTTCTCTACTAGGGGGGCCGGGGAGAGAGACCCAGTACTTC

D gene: NA
V gene: TRBV2
clone size: NA
J gene: TRBJ1-1
CDR3 protein: CASSAPLNTEAFF
CDR3 DNA: TGTGCCAGCAGTGCGCCTCTGAACACTGAAGCTTTCTTT

D gene: NA
V gene: TRBV7-9
clone size: NA
J gene: TRBJ2-1
CDR3 protein: CASSSTGTVYNEQFF
CDR3 DNA: TGTGCCAGCAGCTCGACCGGGACGGTCTACAATGAGCAGTTCTTC

D gene: TRBD1
V gene: TRBV7-9
clone size: NA
J gene: TRBJ2-1
CDR3 protein: CASSLGQGVWNEQFF
CDR3 DNA: TGTGCCAGCAGCTTGGGACAGGGCGTTTGGAATGAGCAGTTCTTC

D gene: NA
V gene: TRBV2
clone size: NA
J gene: TRBJ1-1
CDR3 protein: CASNNRRAEAFF
CDR3 DNA: TGTGCCAGCAATAACAGGAGAGCTGAAGCTTTCTTT

D gene: NA
V gene: TRBV7-6
clone size: NA
J gene: TRBJ2-7
CDR3 protein: CASSSRDRYEQYF
CDR3 DNA: TGTGCCAGCAGCTCAAGGGACCGCTACGAGCAGTACTTC

D gene: NA
V gene: TRBV7-9
clone size: NA
J gene: TRBJ1-1
CDR3 protein: CASSLDYWEAFF
CDR3 DNA: TGTGCCAGCAGCTTAGACTACTGGGAAGCTTTCTTT

D gene: NA
V gene: TRBV19
clone size: NA
J gene: TRBJ1-4
CDR3 protein: CASNRDATNEKLFF
CDR3 DNA: TGTGCCAGTAACCGGGACGCAACTAATGAAAAACTGTTTTTT

D gene: NA
V gene: TRBV5-6
clone size: few
J gene: TRBJ2-7
CDR3 protein: CASSLAGRSYEQYF
CDR3 DNA: TGTGCCAGCAGCTTGGCGGGGAGGTCCTACGAGCAGTACTTC

D gene: TRBD1
V gene: TRBV27
clone size: NA
J gene: TRBJ1-1
CDR3 protein: CASNIGYLMDRPGTEAFF
CDR3 DNA: TGTGCCAGCAACATAGGGTATTTGATGGACAGGCCAGGGACTGAAGCTTTCTTT

D gene: TRBD1
V gene: TRBV5-4
clone size: NA
J gene: TRBJ1-1
CDR3 protein: CASSLYTGANEAFF
CDR3 DNA: TGTGCCAGCAGCTTGTATACAGGGGCCAATGAAGCTTTCTTT

D gene: NA
V gene: TRBV5-4
clone size: NA
J gene: TRBJ2-3
CDR3 protein: CASSSFRGAITDTQYF
CDR3 DNA: TGTGCCAGCAGCTCCTTCAGGGGGGCCATTACAGATACGCAGTATTTT

D gene: NA
V gene: TRBV19
clone size: NA
J gene: TRBJ1-4
CDR3 protein: CASSTSPGQQYICSNEKLFF
CDR3 DNA: TGTGCCAGTAGTACCTCACCGGGACAACAATACATCTGTTCTAATGAAAAACTGTTTTTT

D gene: NA
V gene: TRBV15
clone size: NA
J gene: TRBJ2-5
CDR3 protein: CATSRVGVQETQYF
CDR3 DNA: TGTGCCACCAGCAGAGTCGGTGTTCAAGAGACCCAGTACTTC

D gene: TRBD2
V gene: TRBV7-8
clone size: NA
J gene: TRBJ2-2
CDR3 protein: CASSLGTSGGQIAGELFF
CDR3 DNA: TGTGCCAGCAGCTTAGGGACTAGCGGGGGGCAGATTGCCGGGGAGCTGTTTTTT